The clone carrying this T cell receptor beta chain was seen only once. Its antigen is currently unknown. Some clones are missing from TCRdb's copy, which holds only in-frame ones; the method was immunoSEQ multiplex PCR. The sample yields hundreds of thousands of clones, about 88% seen once. Treatment: about 20 received Ad26.COV2.S at low or high dose, single or two shots; roughly five received placebo; per-sample allocation not given. Each sample was drawn 63 days after the first injection (of vaccine or placebo). The record originates from a study of Ad26.COV2.S vaccination and SARS-CoV-2 variants. Looking at the study overall: Donor participated within the Ad26.COV2.S arm of the COV1001 trial. Ad26.COV2.S, an intramuscular injection, was given once or twice 56 days apart.

General study results and limits: There was reportedly substantial breadth in spike-specific CD8+ and CD4+ T cell responses after vaccination.

The TCR comes from a person aged 18 to 59 who received the Ad26.COV2.S COVID-19 vaccine or a placebo. The sequences come from peripheral blood, collected in a trial of Ad26.COV2.S vaccine versus placebo.

The CDR3 spells CASSYRGEAFF. In nucleotides, the CDR3 is TGTGCCAGCAGCTACCGGGGCGAAGCTTTCTTT. V gene TRBV14 combines with J gene TRBJ1-1, with D perhaps matching TRBD1 (5 bases). The V end lost 5 bases, the J end lost 8 bases, and 9 bases lay between the germline ends. Germline V gene lookup returns CDR1 SGHDN and CDR2 FVKESK. The CDR3 runs 11 residues.